These T cell receptor beta chains were read from a single sample in a study of OX40 agonist ivuxolimab in advanced cancers. The protocol was immunoSEQ multiplex PCR, while the TCRdb copy is restricted to in-frame clones and leaves out a portion. This sample has tens of thousands of clones, with roughly 84% found just once. The source material was CD4+ or CD8+ T cells sorted from blood, sampled in a trial of the OX40 agonist ivuxolimab. These receptors all come from an adult with an advanced solid tumor such as melanoma, head and neck, liver or kidney cancer. CDR3s include the opening cysteine and the closing phenylalanine or tryptophan. A D gene is named only where the DNA matches it firmly. Not every row has a clone size; where given, it reads once, few, many or a size class.

TRBV13	few	TRBJ1-1	TRBD1	TGTGCCAGCAGCTCCTACAGGGGGAACACTGAAGCTTTCTTT	CASSSYRGNTEAFF
TRBV4-1	-	TRBJ2-2	-	TGCGCCAGCAGCCAAGAAGGGGGAGCGAACACCGGGGAGCTGTTTTTT	CASSQEGGANTGELFF
TRBV7-9	-	TRBJ1-1	TRBD1	TGTGCCAGCAGCTTTGGACAGGGATCGGTCACTGAAGCTTTCTTT	CASSFGQGSVTEAFF
TRBV10-2	-	TRBJ1-1	-	TGCGCCTGTGGAGAGCCGGGCCCCGGGAACACTGAAGCTTTCTTT	CACGEPGPGNTEAFF
TRBV5-1	-	TRBJ2-7	TRBD2	TGCGCCAGCAGCTTGGTCGTCAGCGGGAGGCAGAACGAGCAGTACTTC	CASSLVVSGRQNEQYF
TRBV7-9	once	TRBJ1-1	-	TGTGCCAGCAGCTCAGGCACCGTTGAAGCTTTCTTT	CASSSGTVEAFF
TRBV5-1	-	TRBJ2-2	TRBD2	TGCGCCAGCAGCCCGACTAGCGGGGGGATCGGGGAGCTGTTTTTT	CASSPTSGGIGELFF
TRBV6-1	-	TRBJ1-1	-	TGTGCCAGCAGTGAAAGGATAGTGGCCAGGACTGAAGCTTTCTTT	CASSERIVARTEAFF
TRBV7-2	once	TRBJ1-4	-	TGTGCCAGCAGCTTCTTAGGGACGAGCGAAAAACTGTTTTTT	CASSFLGTSEKLFF
TRBV6-4	medium-sized	TRBJ2-1	TRBD2	TGTGCCAGCAGTGACTCTCCGACTAGCACTAATGAGCAGTTCTTC	CASSDSPTSTNEQFF
TRBV28	-	TRBJ2-1	TRBD2	TGTGCCAGCAGTTTATCTAGCGGGGGGCCCATTTCCTACAATGAGCAGTTCTTC	CASSLSSGGPISYNEQFF
TRBV7-9	-	TRBJ1-1	TRBD1	TGTGCCAGCAGCCCCCGGGACAGGGGGCTTGGCACTGAAGCTTTCTTT	CASSPRDRGLGTEAFF
TRBV5-4	-	TRBJ2-7	TRBD1	TGTGCCAGCAGCGGGGGACAGGACTCCTACGAGCAGTACTTC	CASSGGQDSYEQYF
TRBV9	-	TRBJ2-1	-	TGTGCCAGCAGCGGTGCTGGGGCCGGGATACTAACCTACAATGAGCAGTTCTTC	CASSGAGAGILTYNEQFF
TRBV9	-	TRBJ2-7	TRBD2	TGTGCCAGCAGCGTAGCTGGGACTACCTCCTACGAGCAGTACTTC	CASSVAGTTSYEQYF
TRBV29-1	many	TRBJ2-6	TRBD2	TGCAGCGTTGAGGGAGGGTCCTCTGGGGCCAACGTCCTGACTTTC	CSVEGGSSGANVLTF
TRBV28	-	TRBJ1-2	-	TGTGCCAGCAGTTCGACAGGAGGCTATGGCTACACCTTC	CASSSTGGYGYTF